The 11 T cell receptor beta chains below all came from one sample that was sequenced in a study of cytomegalovirus exposure and HLA in healthy donors. The PCR employed 60 Vbeta primers together with 13 Jbeta primers. Clones were read by immunoSEQ multiplex PCR, and TCRdb kept only the in-frame ones, dropping some. The table lists about 120,000 clones. Sequenced: PBMCs. Receptor source: a man between 18 and 29 years old in good health and CMV-seronegative.

The gene calls are TRBV5-1 and TRBJ2-3; 11 positions agree with TRBD2. Germline loops: CDR1 SGHRS, CDR2 YFSETQ. The CDR3 is 14 amino acids. V lost 6 bases, J lost 7 bases, and 7 bases stayed unmatched. The CDR3 is CASKTSGGENTQYF. The CDR3 bases are TGCGCCAGCAAAACTAGCGGGGGAGAAAATACGCAGTATTTT.

V gene TRBV10-2 combines with J gene TRBJ1-1; TRBD1 matches at 10 bases. The germline V gene encodes CDR1 WSHSY and CDR2 SAAADI. The trim removed 4 bases at V and 4 bases at J, leaving 9 bases unmatched. This CDR3 has 16 amino acids. The CDR3 spells CASSVGTGAHGTEAFF. CDR3 nucleotide sequence: TGCGCCAGCAGTGTAGGGACAGGGGCCCATGGCACTGAAGCTTTCTTT.

The genes are TRBV28 and TRBJ1-4; D unclear. V was cut by 9 bases and J by 7 bases, with 9 bases left in between. This CDR3 region has 11 residues. Germline V gene sequence: CDR1 MDHEN, CDR2 SYDVKM. Here the CDR3 DNA reads TGTGCCAGTCAGGAGGGTGAAAAACTGTTTTTT. This sequence encodes CASQEGEKLFF.

V and J are TRBV29-1 and TRBJ2-5, with 9 bases fitting TRBD1. Per germline, CDR1 SQVTM and CDR2 ANQGSEA. The length of the CDR3 is 12 residues. V was clipped by 4 bases and J by 7 bases; unmatched bases: 4. In nucleotides, the CDR3 is TGCAGCGTTGGGGGACAGGGCTTGACCCAGTACTTC. This translates into CSVGGQGLTQYF.

In DNA, the CDR3 is TGTGCCAGTAGCCTGGACTTAGAAGAGACCCAGTACTTC. It codes for CASSLDLEETQYF. V is TRBV19 and J is TRBJ2-5, with D perhaps TRBD2 (5 bases). The CDR3 totals 13 residues. Germline loops: CDR1 LNHDA, CDR2 SQIVND (reference sequence). The ends were cut back, 6 bases at V and 3 bases at J, with 11 bases in the middle.

This chain joins TRBV29-1 and TRBJ2-1, with 11 bases that match TRBD2. V was pared by 3 bases and J by 0 bases, with 13 bases of the junction left unmatched. This CDR3 has 19 amino acids. Per the germline V gene, CDR1 is SQVTM and CDR2 is ANQGSEA. CDR3 region: CSVDHPGLAEVGSYNEQFF. The CDR3 bases are TGCAGCGTTGACCATCCGGGACTAGCGGAGGTAGGCTCCTACAATGAGCAGTTCTTC.

The rearrangement uses TRBV4-1 and TRBJ2-1, with TRBD1 matching over 9 bases. The CDR3 contains 15 residues. The V gene end was trimmed by 3 bases and the J gene end by 8 bases; junction bases not matched to a gene: 8. Germline V gene data show CDR1 as MGHRA and CDR2 as YSYEKL. CDR3 in DNA: TGCGCCAGCAGCCACCGGGACAGGGTTATCGATGAGCAGTTCTTC. It translates to CASSHRDRVIDEQFF.

The V and J genes are TRBV27 and TRBJ2-7; TRBD2 might be the D (6 bases). Germline CDR1 and CDR2: MNHEY and SMNVEV (reference sequence). Trimming pared 6 bases from V and 4 bases from J, leaving 19 bases between. There are 15 residues in the CDR3. CDR3 amino acids: CASRPSPGLPYEQYF. In DNA form, the CDR3 reads TGTGCCAGCAGGCCATCTCCGGGACTTCCTTACGAGCAGTACTTC.

V gene TRBV28 combines with J gene TRBJ2-3; 9 nucleotides line up with TRBD2. V shed 7 bases, J shed 3 bases, and the junction held 11 bases outside the gene matches. Germline CDR1 reads MDHEN; CDR2 reads SYDVKM. The CDR3 length is 16 residues. This CDR3 is CASTHYSGSVTDTQYF. DNA for the CDR3: TGTGCCAGCACCCACTATAGCGGGAGTGTTACAGATACGCAGTATTTT.

V gene TRBV27 combines with J gene TRBJ2-5; TRBD2 agrees at 10 bases. The CDR3 runs to 14 residues. The V gene's germline CDR1 is MNHEY and CDR2 SMNVEV (reference sequence). V dropped 7 bases and J dropped 4; count of bases not matched to a gene: 6. The CDR3 loop is CASKLAGARETQYF. The CDR3 coding sequence is TGTGCCAGCAAGCTAGCGGGAGCCCGAGAGACCCAGTACTTC.

The chain is built from TRBV15 and TRBJ2-5; TRBD1 is a possible D gene (6 bases). This CDR3 is built from 18 residues. Trimming took off 3 bases at V and 0 bases at J, with 20 bases between the two ends. The germline V gene encodes CDR1 LNHNV and CDR2 YYDKDF (reference sequence). CDR3 region: CATSSFGQGQPYQETQYF. In DNA form, the CDR3 reads TGTGCCACCAGCAGTTTCGGCCAAGGACAGCCGTACCAAGAGACCCAGTACTTC.